One and the same sample provided the 7 T cell receptor beta chains below, sequenced in a study of blood T cell repertoires in COVID-19. Some clones are missing from TCRdb's copy, which holds only in-frame ones; the method was immunoSEQ multiplex PCR. The data contain 200,000 or so clones, 86% of them singletons. What was sequenced was PBMCs or T cells enriched from blood (not recorded which). Receptors were obtained from a woman in her thirties or forties with acute COVID-19.

In nucleotides, the CDR3 is TGTGCCAGCAGTGAGGGAGGACAGGGGGCTCAGCCCCAGCATTTT. This encodes CASSEGGQGAQPQHF. V gene TRBV25-1 combines with J gene TRBJ1-5; 11 bases line up with TRBD1. J lost 6 bases, V lost 3 bases, and 4 bases had no gene match. Looked up from germline, CDR1 is MGHDK and CDR2 is SYGVNS. This CDR3 region has 15 residues.

The chain is built from TRBV3-1 (or the pseudogene TRBV3-2) and TRBJ1-1; no reliable D call. V dropped 0 bases and J dropped 1 base, with 15 bases sitting between them. Germline V lookup: CDR1 LGHDT, CDR2 YNNKEL (reference sequence). The length of the CDR3 is 17 residues. The CDR3 nucleotides are TGTGCCAGCAGCCAAGACGTAACACGGGGAAGGAACACTGAAGCTTTCTTT. Translated: CASSQDVTRGRNTEAFF.

This clone has a handful of counts. The rearrangement joins TRBV3-1 (or the pseudogene TRBV3-2) to TRBJ2-6, with D possibly TRBD1 on 5 matching bases. The ends were cut back, 4 bases at V and 5 bases at J, with 24 bases in the middle. This CDR3 has 19 amino acids. Looked up from germline, CDR1 is LGHDT and CDR2 is YNNKEL (reference sequence). The CDR3 bases are TGTGCCAGCAGCCTGGGGCAGGGTCCCCAGCTCTTGAGGGCCAACGTCCTGACTTTC. It codes for CASSLGQGPQLLRANVLTF.

The rearrangement links TRBV3-1 (or the pseudogene TRBV3-2) to TRBJ1-4, with a weak D call TRBD1 (6 bases). V dropped 0 bases and J dropped 6 bases, with 14 bases sitting between them. Germline lookup yields CDR1 LGHDT and CDR2 YNNKEL (reference sequence). The CDR3 spans 16 residues. The CDR3 reads CASSQDVGGPHEKLFF. CDR3 in DNA: TGTGCCAGCAGCCAAGATGTGGGGGGGCCCCATGAAAAACTGTTTTTT.

The chain is built from TRBV29-1 and TRBJ1-1; D gene unclear. The CDR3 totals 13 residues. V lost 4 bases, J lost 0 bases, and 9 bases lay in between. CDR1 and CDR2 from the germline V gene are SQVTM and ANQGSEA. The CDR3: CSVARRMNTEAFF. CDR3 bases: TGCAGCGTTGCCCGGAGAATGAACACTGAAGCTTTCTTT.

V is TRBV6-5 and J is TRBJ1-2; perhaps TRBD1 as D (5 bases). Germline CDR1 is MNHEY and CDR2 is SVGAGI. CDR3 size: 14 residues. V was trimmed by 5 bases and J by 2 bases, leaving 12 bases between them. The CDR3 region is CASSHERDNYGYTF. CDR3 sequence (DNA): TGTGCCAGCAGTCATGAGCGGGACAACTATGGCTACACCTTC.

The chain joins TRBV27 to TRBJ1-1, with D maybe TRBD1 (6 bases). CDR1 MNHEY and CDR2 SMNVEV come from the germline V gene (reference sequence). This CDR3 region has 17 residues. Deletions cut 6 bases from V and 1 base from J, with 21 bases between. CDR3 bases: TGTGCCAGCAGGGGTAGGGGGTTCGCTCAGGGGAACACTGAAGCTTTCTTT. This encodes CASRGRGFAQGNTEAFF.